Below are 31 T cell receptor beta chains sequenced from a single sample in a study of blood T cell repertoires in COVID-19. Using immunoSEQ multiplex PCR, the repertoire was profiled, and TCRdb retains in-frame clones only, with some absent. The table has about 310,000 clones, approximately 83% seen once. Sequences were obtained from PBMCs or T cells enriched from blood (not recorded which). The receptors originated from a young man who had recovered from COVID-19.

This clone was seen a single time. The chain employs TRBV11-1 and TRBJ2-3, with D possibly matching TRBD2 (5 bases). This CDR3 region has 14 residues. Germline V lookup: CDR1 SGHAT, CDR2 FQDESV (reference sequence). V was cut by 5 bases and J by 5 bases, with 14 bases left in between. The CDR3 bases are TGTGCCAGCAGCCTTGGGTCTAGCCAAGATACGCAGTATTTT. Its translation is CASSLGSSQDTQYF.

V gene TRBV3-1 (or the pseudogene TRBV3-2) combines with J gene TRBJ2-3, with 16 bases fitting TRBD2. CDR1 is LGHDT, CDR2 YNNKEL, per germline (reference sequence). The trim removed 0 bases at V and 0 bases at J, leaving 3 bases unmatched. This CDR3 has 19 amino acids. The CDR3 sequence is CASSQDGTSGGASTDTQYF. The CDR3 nucleotides read TGTGCCAGCAGCCAAGACGGGACTAGCGGGGGGGCCAGCACAGATACGCAGTATTTT.

The V and J genes are TRBV16 and TRBJ1-6; TRBD1 matches 7 bases. The CDR3 sequence is 15 residues long. Trimming at V came to 2 bases and at J to 7 bases, leaving 5 bases not matched to a gene. Germline values: CDR1 KGHSY, CDR2 FQNENV. The CDR3 sequence is CASSQGDRVNSPLHF. The CDR3 DNA is TGTGCCAGCAGCCAAGGTGACAGGGTAAATTCACCCCTCCACTTT.

J is TRBJ1-5 and V is TRBV29-1; TRBD1 matches 8 bases. V shed 5 bases, J shed 5 bases, and the junction held 5 bases outside the gene matches. Germline loops: CDR1 SQVTM, CDR2 ANQGSEA. This CDR3 region has 13 residues. The CDR3 coding sequence is TGCAGCGTTACGACACAGGGGGATCAGCCCCAGCATTTT. As protein: CSVTTQGDQPQHF.

This chain connects TRBV2 to TRBJ1-5; the match to TRBD1 covers 7 bases. The junction had 7 bases not matched to a gene; V was cut back by 3 bases and J by 2 bases. This CDR3 is 16 amino acids long. CDR1 is SNHLY and CDR2 is FYNNEI in the germline V gene. CDR3 coding DNA: TGTGCCAGCAGTGAGGGGGTAGGGGGCCGCAATCAGCCCCAGCATTTT. Its protein product is CASSEGVGGRNQPQHF. Combining the CDR3 with reference TRBV2 and TRBJ1-5 gives the whole variable domain EPEVTQTPSHQVTQMGQEVILRCVPISNHLYFYWYRQILGQKVEFLVSFYNNEISEKSEIFDDQFSVERPDGSNFTLKIRSTKLEDSAMYFCASSEGVGGRNQPQHFGDGTRLSIL.

The chain is built from TRBV2 and TRBJ1-2; D remains unclear. Between the trimmed V and J ends, which lost 4 bases and 2 bases, there was a span of 14 bases. CDR3 length: 15 amino acids. Germline values: CDR1 SNHLY, CDR2 FYNNEI. CDR3 protein: CASSVVSGGNYGYTF. DNA for the CDR3: TGTGCCAGCAGTGTAGTTTCTGGAGGAAACTATGGCTACACCTTC.

DNA for the CDR3: TGTGCCAGCTCACCCAAACCCGACAGGGTATTTGAAAAACTGTTTTTT. Amino acids: CASSPKPDRVFEKLFF. This rearrangement joins TRBV18 to TRBJ1-4, with 7 bases fitting TRBD1. The CDR3 loop spans 16 amino acids. Per the germline V gene, CDR1 is KGHSH and CDR2 is LQKENI. Trimming cost V 3 bases and J 7 bases; bases outside gene matches: 11.

The chain joins TRBV6-5 to TRBJ1-4; perhaps TRBD1 as D (5 bases). The CDR3 extends over 15 amino acids. In germline, CDR1 is MNHEY, CDR2 SVGAGI. V dropped 6 bases and J dropped 5 bases, with 16 bases sitting between them. CDR3 region: CASSTLQGVNEKLFF. CDR3 bases: TGTGCCAGCAGCACCCTCCAGGGTGTAAATGAAAAACTGTTTTTT.

This clone was observed a single time. This chain links TRBV7-8 with TRBJ2-1; the match to TRBD2 covers 10 bases. From germline, CDR1 is SGHVS and CDR2 FQNEAQ. J was trimmed by 10 bases and V by 1 base; bases with no gene match: 7. The CDR3 has 15 residues. CDR3 nucleotide sequence: TGTGCCAGCAGCTTAGAGGTAGCGGGGGGCGTGGAGCAGTTCTTC. Translating it yields CASSLEVAGGVEQFF.

This chain uses TRBV10-3 with TRBJ1-5, with 8 bases lining up with TRBD1. Germline lookup yields CDR1 ENHRY and CDR2 SYGVKD. This CDR3 region has 14 residues. The V segment lost 4 bases and the J segment 7 bases; nucleotides outside the gene matches: 6. CDR3 sequence (DNA): TGTGCCATCAGTGCCCAGGGGGCGCGACAGCCCCAGCATTTT. Translated: CAISAQGARQPQHF.

The chain couples TRBV5-6 to TRBJ1-2, with D perhaps matching TRBD1 (5 bases). V was pared by 4 bases and J by 0 bases, with 13 bases between. The CDR3 is 15 amino acids. Germline lookup yields CDR1 SGHDT and CDR2 YYEEEE. The CDR3 DNA sequence: TGTGCCAGCAGCCATGGCAGGGCCGCTAACTATGGCTACACCTTC. Amino acids: CASSHGRAANYGYTF.

The CDR3 DNA reads TGTGCCAGCAGCCCCGACAGTCAAGAGACCCAGTACTTC. Its translation is CASSPDSQETQYF. The rearrangement links TRBV7-9 to TRBJ2-5, with D maybe TRBD1 (5 bases). Germline-derived CDR1 and CDR2 are SEHNR and FQNEAQ (reference sequence). Trimming took off 5 bases at V and 2 bases at J, with 9 bases between the two ends. The CDR3 contains 13 residues.

The chain uses TRBV7-9 and TRBJ2-7; 8 bases agree with TRBD1. The CDR3 has 14 residues. V lost 4 bases, J lost 2 bases, and 4 bases stayed unmatched. CDR1 is SEHNR, CDR2 FQNEAQ, per germline (reference sequence). The CDR3 is CASSSGQGPYEQYF. In DNA, the CDR3 is TGTGCCAGCAGCTCAGGACAGGGCCCCTACGAGCAGTACTTC.

The chain recombines TRBV13 with TRBJ1-1; weak D call: TRBD1 (6 bases). This CDR3 comprises 15 residues. V gave up 1 base and J gave up 6 bases, with 15 bases separating them. Looked up from germline, CDR1 is PRHDT and CDR2 is FYEKMQ (reference sequence). The CDR3 sequence: CASSLEVRGRAEAFF. DNA for the CDR3: TGTGCCAGCAGCTTAGAGGTCAGGGGAAGGGCTGAAGCTTTCTTT.

The rearrangement joins TRBV19 to TRBJ2-1; D call uncertain. The CDR3 consists of 16 residues. The V end lost 2 bases, the J end lost 9 bases, and 20 bases lay between the germline ends. Germline lookup yields CDR1 LNHDA and CDR2 SQIVND (reference sequence). CDR3 in amino acids: CASSILSALEWSEQFF. The CDR3 DNA follows: TGTGCCAGTAGTATACTCAGCGCTTTGGAGTGGAGTGAGCAGTTCTTC.

The rearrangement uses TRBV6-2 or TRBV6-3 and TRBJ1-1; D may be TRBD1 (5 bases). Trimming cost V 0 bases and J 5 bases, with 16 bases left between them. The CDR3 loop spans 16 amino acids. Germline loops: CDR1 MNHEY, CDR2 SVGEGT. CDR3 region: CASSYSPQGGWTEAFF. CDR3 sequence (DNA): TGTGCCAGCAGTTACTCACCCCAGGGAGGGTGGACTGAAGCTTTCTTT.

The chain recombines TRBV13 with TRBJ2-1; TRBD1 agrees at 11 bases. Per the germline V gene, CDR1 is PRHDT and CDR2 is FYEKMQ (reference sequence). The CDR3 consists of 15 residues. Germline trimming cut 2 bases from V and 6 bases from J; bases unmatched to any gene: 3. The CDR3 region is CASSLSGQGANEQFF. The CDR3 nucleotides are TGTGCCAGCAGCTTAAGTGGACAGGGGGCCAATGAGCAGTTCTTC.

This clone was counted many times. The chain couples TRBV7-6 to TRBJ1-1; D not resolved. Trimming stripped 5 bases from V and 0 bases from J, with 10 bases between. Germline V gene data show CDR1 as SGHVS and CDR2 as FNYEAQ. This CDR3 has 14 residues. In nucleotides, the CDR3 is TGTGCCAGCAGCGCCGAGGGATTGAACACTGAAGCTTTCTTT. It encodes CASSAEGLNTEAFF.

This clone was seen ten or more times. This chain uses TRBV21-1 with TRBJ2-5; whether TRBD1, the table's D call, matches the DNA was not checked. TRBV21-1 is classified as a pseudogene. The CDR3 is 18 amino acids. CDR3 protein: CASSLPRPRGREQETQYF. CDR3 DNA sequence: TGTGCCAGCAGCCTCCCCCGCCCCAGGGGAAGGGAGCAAGAGACCCAGTACTTC.

The CDR3 is CASSNRQGDISNQPQHF. CDR3 DNA: TGTGCCAGCAGCAACCGACAGGGGGATATTAGCAATCAGCCCCAGCATTTT. This chain links TRBV21-1 with TRBJ1-5; the D segment call TRBD1 is taken from the table without a DNA check. TRBV21-1 counts as a pseudogene. The CDR3 loop spans 17 amino acids.

The rearrangement links TRBV24-1 to TRBJ1-2; D is undetermined. The CDR3 covers 13 residues. Germline lookup yields CDR1 KGHDR and CDR2 SFDVKD. V shed 3 bases and J shed 6 bases, with 10 bases lying between them. The CDR3 DNA reads as TGTGCCACCAGTGATCGAGGGAGAAATGGCTACACCTTC. It specifies CATSDRGRNGYTF.

As to this clone: Other DNA sequences of this sample code for an identical CDR3. V is TRBV5-1 and J is TRBJ2-3; D ambiguous. This CDR3 comprises 14 residues. The V end lost 4 bases, the J end lost 0 bases, and 9 bases lay between the germline ends. Germline CDR1 SGHRS, CDR2 YFSETQ. CDR3 in DNA: TGCGCCAGCAGCCCTCGAACTAGCACAGATACGCAGTATTTT. This gives the protein CASSPRTSTDTQYF. The full variable domain, with the rest looked up from reference TRBV5-1 and TRBJ2-3, is KAGVTQTPRYLIKTRGQQVTLSCSPISGHRSVSWYQQTPGQGLQFLFEYFSETQRNKGNFPGRFSGRQFSNSRSEMNVSTLELGDSALYLCASSPRTSTDTQYFGPGTRLTVL.

In this sample, this clone turned up once. This chain joins TRBV5-4 and TRBJ2-3; TRBD2 matches at 7 bases. CDR1 is SGHNT, CDR2 YYREEE, per germline (reference sequence). V gave up 1 base and J gave up 5 bases; unmatched junction bases: 7. The CDR3 covers 15 residues. The CDR3, as DNA: TGTGCCAGCAGCTTGTTGGACCTAGCGGAAGATACGCAGTATTTT. It specifies CASSLLDLAEDTQYF.

The chain couples TRBV11-3 to TRBJ2-1; 7 bases line up with TRBD2. The CDR3 length is 16 residues. V lost 3 bases and J lost 5; bases outside the gene matches: 10. Germline V lookup: CDR1 SGHNT, CDR2 YENEEA. The CDR3 sequence is CASSLRFSGYNNEQFF. Here the CDR3 DNA reads TGTGCCAGCAGCTTGCGGTTTAGCGGGTATAACAATGAGCAGTTCTTC.

The chain has TRBV6-4 and TRBJ1-2, with D perhaps TRBD1 (6 bases). Between the trimmed V and J ends, which lost 2 bases and 2 bases, there was a span of 27 bases. The CDR3 covers 20 residues. Germline assignment: CDR1 MRHNA and CDR2 SNTAGT. CDR3 bases: TGTGCCAGCAGTGACGATAAACATAAGCCCCAGGGGATAGCCAACTATGGCTACACCTTC. Its translation: CASSDDKHKPQGIANYGYTF.

The chain is built from TRBV4-2 and TRBJ1-6; D possibly corresponds to TRBD1 (6 bases). Germline V gene sequence: CDR1 LGHNA, CDR2 YNFKEQ. This CDR3 is 19 amino acids long. Trimming cost V 0 bases and J 0 bases, with 15 bases left between them. The CDR3 spells CASSQDVGRGSSYNSPLHF. CDR3 nucleotides: TGTGCCAGCAGCCAAGACGTAGGGAGGGGGAGCTCCTATAATTCACCCCTCCACTTT.

The V gene is TRBV5-1, the J gene TRBJ2-7; 9 bases fit TRBD1. Germline CDR1 and CDR2: SGHRS and YFSETQ. The CDR3 runs 14 residues. V was pared by 0 bases and J by 6 bases, with 4 bases of the junction left unmatched. CDR3 nucleotide sequence: TGCGCCAGCAGCTTGGATCCGGACAGGGGCGAGCAGTACTTC. It codes for CASSLDPDRGEQYF.

To note about this clone: One base away lies a much larger clone, so this may be a sequencing read error. J is TRBJ2-6 and V is TRBV4-3; D gene unclear. The CDR3 sequence is 16 residues long. Looked up from germline, CDR1 is LGHNA and CDR2 is YSLEER. V lost 0 bases to trimming and J lost 0 bases, with 6 bases between them. CDR3 DNA sequence: TGCGCCAGCAGCCAAGAACCGGGCTCTGGGGCCAACGTCCTGACTTTC. Its protein is CASSQEPGSGANVLTF.

The genes are TRBV9 and TRBJ1-6, with D hard to call. V lost 6 bases and J lost 10, with 17 bases in between. This CDR3 has 14 residues. Germline lookup yields CDR1 SGDLS and CDR2 YYNGEE. The CDR3 region is CASKRGSRESPLHF. CDR3 bases: TGTGCCAGCAAAAGAGGGAGTAGGGAATCACCCCTCCACTTT. Drawing the rest from reference TRBV9 and TRBJ1-6, the complete variable domain is DSGVTQTPKHLITATGQRVTLRCSPRSGDLSVYWYQQSLDQGLQFLIQYYNGEERAKGNILERFSAQQFPDLHSELNLSSLELGDSALYFCASKRGSRESPLHFGNGTRLTVT.

The table lists this clone with a count of one. The chain employs TRBV27 and TRBJ2-3; 14 bases are shared with TRBD2. This CDR3 has 15 amino acids. J gave up 6 bases and V 8 bases, and 7 bases lay outside the gene matches. Germline V gene sequence: CDR1 MNHEY, CDR2 SMNVEV (reference sequence). CDR3 in DNA: TGTGCCAGCCTTGGACTAGCGGGGGGATTGGATACGCAGTATTTT. Encoded protein: CASLGLAGGLDTQYF.

V usage is TRBV5-5 and J usage is TRBJ2-7; possibly TRBD2 for D (5 bases). The CDR3 is 14 amino acids. Trimming removed 2 bases at V and 4 bases at J, with 13 bases between. Per the germline V gene, CDR1 is SGHKS and CDR2 is YYEKEE (reference sequence). CDR3 sequence (DNA): TGTGCCAGCAGCTTAGAGGGAATTACTTACGAGCAGTACTTC. Translating gives CASSLEGITYEQYF.